These 5 T cell receptor beta chains were sequenced from one sample in a study of blood T cell repertoires in COVID-19. Data came from immunoSEQ multiplex PCR; TCRdb stores just in-frame clones and leaves some out. The sample holds about 150,000 clones, roughly nine tenths seen once. Sequencing used peripheral blood. The receptors derive from a middle-aged man with acute or convalescent COVID-19.

The V gene is TRBV30, the J gene TRBJ1-6, with 7 bases that match TRBD1. From germline, CDR1 is GTSNPN and CDR2 SVGIG (reference sequence). The CDR3 length is 14 residues. The trim removed 6 bases at V and 8 bases at J, leaving 10 bases unmatched. The CDR3 coding sequence is TGTGCCTGCCCTATGGACAGGTTGGATTCACCCCTCCACTTT. Residues: CACPMDRLDSPLHF.

V is TRBV7-9 and J is TRBJ2-7; D may be TRBD1 (5 bases). The CDR3 is 12 residues long. V lost 5 bases and J lost 6, with 11 bases in between. CDR1 and CDR2 from the germline V gene are SEHNR and FQNEAQ (reference sequence). CDR3 sequence: CASSRDSSEQYF. CDR3 bases: TGTGCCAGCAGCCGTGACAGCAGCGAGCAGTACTTC.

V and J are TRBV5-1 and TRBJ2-3, with 8 positions matching TRBD1. The CDR3 runs 16 residues. V lost 2 bases to trimming and J lost 1 base; unmatched junction nucleotides: 6. The germline V gene has CDR1 SGHRS and CDR2 YFSETQ. Here the CDR3 reads CASSFPSTGGTDTQYF. The DNA for the CDR3 is TGCGCCAGCAGCTTCCCCTCGACAGGGGGCACAGATACGCAGTATTTT.

This chain uses TRBV5-1 with TRBJ2-3, with 12 positions matching TRBD1. This CDR3 spans 14 amino acids. The V gene end was trimmed by 4 bases and the J gene end by 5 bases; junction bases not matched to a gene: 2. Germline V gene sequence: CDR1 SGHRS, CDR2 YFSETQ. In nucleotides, the CDR3 is TGCGCCAGCAGCAGGGACAGGGGGCGAGATACGCAGTATTTT. Translation: CASSRDRGRDTQYF.

This clone was picked up one time. The rearrangement joins TRBV6-6 to TRBJ2-7, with unresolved D. Germline CDR1 is MNHNY and CDR2 is SVGAGI (reference sequence). This CDR3 region has 13 residues. Trimming left V 2 bases short and J 1 base short, with 6 bases between. CDR3 sequence reads: CASSYGPSYEQYV. The CDR3 DNA reads TGTGCCAGCAGTTACGGCCCTTCCTACGAGCAGTACGTC.